This T cell receptor (beta chain) was identified in a study of metastatic and nonmetastatic thyroid tumors. TCRdb called clones again from the PCR reads with MiXCR. The profile covers 25,000 or so clones, with about 26% appearing a single time and 6% taken by the ten largest. No treatment had been given to any patient before thyroid surgery. The sequencing input was blood. The TCR was taken from a female donor with papillary thyroid cancer or a benign thyroid nodule (not recorded which). Some clones in this sample may be carry-over from other donors' samples.

The CDR3 DNA reads TGTGCCAGCAGTGGACCCGTACAGGCTCGCCACTATGGCTACACCTTC. Translating gives CASSGPVQARHYGYTF. This sequence joins TRBV28 and TRBJ1-2; TRBD1 might be the D (5 bases). With 5 bases removed from V and 3 bases from J, the gap between germline ends came to 19 bases. The CDR3 loop spans 16 amino acids. Germline CDR1 MDHEN, CDR2 SYDVKM.